This T cell receptor beta chain stems from a study of cytomegalovirus exposure and HLA in healthy donors. Study summary: Early released data comprised 75 million to 100 million unique TCRs from HLA-typed donors. Membership in the Caucasian-associated ancestry cluster was found for around 81% of roughly 360 genotyped donors.

Trimming shortened V by 0 bases and J by 3 bases, and 24 bases separated the two germline ends. This CDR3 is built from 19 residues. CDR1 and CDR2 (germline): MGHRA, YSYEKL. The PCR employed 60 Vbeta primers together with 13 Jbeta primers. Per the study methods: A follow-up analysis tallied 73 million or so unique TCR beta chains, roughly 11 million shared. Method: immunoSEQ multiplex PCR; TCRdb's copy keeps in-frame clones and lacks some. V and J calls and clone size are as listed in that table; D and trimming were resolved from the DNA. The data hold 150,000 or so clones, with about 80% observed a single time.

The chain carries TRBV4-1 and TRBJ2-7; weak D call: TRBD1 (6 bases). The source is a man aged 18 to 30 in good health and CMV-seropositive. The material sequenced was PBMCs. The CDR3: CASSQELPVGQGTIYEQYF. DNA for the CDR3: TGCGCCAGCAGCCAAGAATTGCCGGTGGGGCAGGGGACGATCTACGAGCAGTACTTC.